The present T cell receptor (beta chain) was sequenced within a study of T cells after yellow fever vaccination. One entry per CDR3 protein results from TCRdb running MiXCR on the 5' RACE reads. This table has roughly 74,000 distinct CDR3 sequences, 7.1% appearing once. The germline V gene encodes CDR1 LGHNA and CDR2 YSLEER. Trimming at V came to 0 bases and at J to 6 bases, leaving 9 bases not matched to a gene. CDR3 size: 18 residues. This clonotype was picked up a small number of times. The V gene is TRBV4-3, the J gene TRBJ2-3, with 13 bases fitting TRBD2. This TCR was sampled from a young man who received the YFV17D yellow fever vaccine. The sample was CD8+ T cells sorted from PBMCs, taken 4 to 6 days after the first yellow fever vaccination. CDR3 bases: TGCGCCAGCAGCCAAGACGGGACTAGCGGGACCGGGGCGGATACGCAGTATTTT. It encodes CASSQDGTSGTGADTQYF.